Below, one T cell receptor beta chain is given with its context. The sample comes from a study of resident and recirculating memory T cells in vitiligo. CDR1 and CDR2 from the germline V gene are SGHTA and FQGNSA. Trimming removed 3 bases from V and 2 bases from J, with 8 bases in between. The CDR3 runs 14 residues. Libraries were prepared by immunoSEQ multiplex PCR; TCRdb keeps only in-frame clonotypes and omits some of them. The table includes about 42,000 clones, 80% to 95% detected once. The sample was blood. The chain carries TRBV7-2 and TRBJ2-4, with D perhaps matching TRBD1 (5 bases). This sequence originates from a male donor with vitiligo. CDR3 region: CASSFRAPKNIQYF. The CDR3 DNA is TGTGCCAGCAGCTTCAGGGCCCCCAAAAACATTCAGTACTTC.